This TCR beta chain was documented in a study of cytomegalovirus exposure and HLA in healthy donors (dated by TCRdb to about 2017). Background on the whole study: An earlier analysis of approximately 600 of the donors reported approximately 290 Gb of sequence data and 120 million or so unique TCR beta sequences from about 180 million T cells. HLA typing included class I and class II loci at four-digit resolution. A separate validation cohort of 90 to 150 different subjects was used in addition to the roughly 670-subject first cohort. The later analysis used no new phenotypic data to find candidate immune exposures, relying instead on TCR beta sequences and their occurrence across donors. The number of typed donors differed by locus: about 620-640 for A, B, C, DRB1 and DQB1; approximately 520 for DQA1; some 610 for DPA1; and 400 to 480 for DPB1. The study profiled the T cell repertoires of hundreds of subjects by immunosequencing and related them to cytomegalovirus serostatus. Donor age, sex, ethnicity and CMV serostatus were compiled alongside the repertoire data. Across 300 to 500 genotyped donors of the cohort, an average of roughly 200,000 unique TCR beta nucleotide sequences per donor were sequenced, and approximately 17% of those sequences were non-productive. Of the 300 to 400 genotyped donors, 65% to 90% fell in the genetic ancestry cluster associated with self-reported Caucasian donors. High-throughput TCR immunosequencing, statistical association of individual TCRs with disease status, and machine learning were combined to predict cytomegalovirus infection status. The study aimed to test whether cataloging public T cell receptors could reveal signatures of past pathogen exposure. Roughly 300 gigabases of sequencing data and approximately 91 million unique TCR sequences made up an early release that covered fewer than 650 HLA-typed donors. Genome-wide SNP genotypes for about 65% of the 666 donors were used in a later genetic analysis, which treated that subset as a discovery cohort. In an earlier analysis of a few hundred of the donors, high-throughput TCR beta sequencing was used to judge whether each TCR beta V gene segment behaved as functional or pseudogenic. Because of strong linkage in the cohort, roughly five DR-DQ haplotypes were treated as single units for association and clustering. Every discovery cohort repertoire had been produced on one sequencing platform. In a later analysis, previously published TCR beta repertoires from 550 to 750 donors were re-analyzed and high-resolution HLA genotyping was added so that TCR occurrence patterns could be studied. General findings and caveats noted by the study authors: A later analysis found that most CMV-associated TCR beta chains appeared HLA-restricted, with HLA associations seemingly driven largely by CMV exposure. A further reported finding was that TCR beta sequences accurately predicted the HLA-A and HLA-B alleles for most subjects in the first cohort. HLA typing was unavailable for some donors at each locus, so association tests used only the typed subset. The authors suggested that the approach could potentially be generalized to other disease states and immunological phenotypes. Broadly in line with IMGT annotations, most TCR beta V segments showed up in productive rearrangements about 87% or about 30% of the time in an earlier analysis of under 700 of the donors. According to a later genetic analysis, donors in an Asian-associated ancestry cluster had fewer N-insertions in productive TCRs than the approximately 710-donor mean. In vitro tests confirmed that a few of the cytomegalovirus-associated TCR beta chains recognize cytomegalovirus antigens. In a later analysis, several top co-occurrence clusters were reported to appear linked to parvovirus B19, influenza, CMV and Epstein-Barr virus. A later genetic analysis associated a missense DCLRE1C variant with V-gene and J-gene trimming of TCR beta chains, and an independent cohort replicated the association. In a later analysis, the rate of TCR association differed among HLA loci, with DRB1 alleles having the most associated TCRs and HLA-C alleles having the fewest. Only TCR beta chains were sequenced in this cohort, and the absence of alpha or paired-chain data limited detectable features. Some IMGT-functional V segments, including TRBV6-2 and TRBV6-3, could not be told apart with the 87-base-pair reads, so those segments were excluded. Linkage disequilibrium might explain the correlated functional status among segregating V segments, but an unknown experimental factor could not be ruled out. In the study, around 150 TCR beta chains were listed as associated with cytomegalovirus. The presence/absence analyses assumed that sequencing depth was roughly uniform across donors, and that assumption may not be true. A later analysis associated about 17,000 TCR beta sequences with specific HLA alleles at a false discovery rate of 0.05. A later analysis found that HLA-associated TCR beta chains were more clonally expanded and had lower generation probabilities than equally common non-associated chains. CMV serostatus was the only immune exposure information available for the cohort. Because counts were too low, seventeen rarely observed V segments, including chromosome 9 orphons, were excluded from the earlier analysis of 587 of the donors. In both the original and validation cohorts, the classifier was reported to diagnose cytomegalovirus status with high specificity and sensitivity. While some public TCRs were present in many individuals, most TCR sequences turned up only very rarely across donors. A cluster of highly shared sequence variants was judged likely to represent a technical artifact of the sequencing pipeline. When HLA alleles, especially DR and DQ, strongly co-occurred, TCR associations were difficult to assign to individual alleles.

The cohort comprised fewer than 700 healthy bone marrow donors. Cohort members were all nominally healthy when sampled, although unrecorded immune exposures were likely present. The donor was CMV seropositive and belonged to the group of 250 to 300 seropositive cohort members. Each donor provided a peripheral blood sample, and peripheral blood mononuclear cells were used for TCR beta sequencing. Genomic DNA was extracted from the blood cell samples with the Qiagen DNeasy Blood Extraction Kit. Libraries came from the immunoSEQ multiplex PCR assay. The multiplex PCR relied on a mix of 60 forward primers for TCR Vbeta segments and 13 reverse primers for TCR Jbeta segments. Amplification of the CDR3 region of rearranged TCR beta genes was performed with a multiplex PCR assay on genomic DNA. On the Illumina HiSeq System, the amplified TCR beta libraries were sequenced as 87-base-pair reads. In the authors' own workflow: A later analysis tallied tens of millions of unique TCR beta chains across the 666 repertoires, and some 10 million of those chains were shared by two or more donors. Raw reads were error-corrected and collapsed into unique sequences by a nearest-neighbor algorithm in which closely related sequences were merged to remove PCR and sequencing errors. V, D and J gene segments were assigned by aligning CDR3 sequences to IMGT reference sequences. For a sequence to be retained, at least a six-nucleotide match to both a V gene segment and a J gene segment was required. Rearrangements were classified as productive when the CDR3 lacked stop codons and remained in frame with V and J, and all other rearrangements were classified as non-productive. CDR3 was defined according to IMGT convention as the region running from the second conserved V-encoded cysteine to the conserved J-encoded phenylalanine. The earlier analysis of about 640 of the donors excluded any sequence lacking an unambiguous match to a single V gene segment. In an earlier analysis of approximately 560 of the donors, a V segment was called functional when productive rearrangements were above 56.7%, and segregating when the standard deviation between donors exceeded 5%. A statistical classification framework was built for diagnosing cytomegalovirus status from the catalog of TCR beta chain sequences. A later analysis assigned V and J genes by comparing TCR nucleotide sequences with IMGT/GENE-DB human TR gene sequences. Using the TCRdist pipeline, a later analysis assigned CDR3 sequences along with most-parsimonious VDJ recombination scenarios. In a later analysis, each TCR beta chain was defined by its CDR3 amino acid sequence together with its V-gene family, and reads lacking a unique V-gene family were excluded. To address suspected cross-contamination and a sequencing artifact, a later analysis removed 592 highly shared, low-generation-probability nucleotide sequences. In a later analysis, a clonal expansion index for each public chain was calculated from normalized within-repertoire ranks of inferred template counts. In a later analysis, generation probabilities were computed using a VDJ recombination model fitted to out-of-frame rearrangements, and the results were checked against IGoR. In a later analysis, TCR-TCR, TCR-HLA and TCR-CMV co-occurrence was scored with hypergeometric tests, and a repertoire-size bias correction was applied to TCR pairs. To estimate false discovery rates, a later analysis permuted the HLA or CMV assignments 20 times. In a later analysis, co-occurring TCRs were grouped with DBSCAN, and TCRdist sequence similarity was added when clustering was performed within HLA-allele-positive subsets. Co-occurrence clustering excluded repertoires with fewer than 30,000 or more than 120,000 public chains, plus five with anomalous nucleotide sharing. In TCRdb, the immuneACCESS table is reduced to in-frame sequences with V and J assigned. These tables do not hold every clone; where another copy was compared, an unresolved V gene accounts for under half, and the others remain unexplained. The D gene and trimming were derived from the DNA, and the V and J assignments and clone size from that table. In all, the sample holds some 180,000 clones, and more than 75% of those were seen once. Jointly, the top ten make up less than 2.5% of the sample.

From its cysteine to its phenylalanine, the CDR3 spans 15 amino acids. Here the CDR3 DNA is all that survives: 45 bases in frame from base 1. V loses 7 bases at its end and J loses 1 base; junction bases beyond the gene matches: 7. The germline V gene specifies SNHLY as CDR1 and FYNNEI as CDR2. This clone was observed a handful of times. Its target antigen remains unknown. Base qualities are not at hand, and no much larger clone is one base apart. The sequence is built from TRBV2 and TRBJ1-5; the central 7 bases match TRBD1. Specimen: PBMCs. The source of this sequence is a woman between 25 and 40 years old in good health and CMV-seropositive. The nucleotide sequence is given as TGTGCCAGCAACCCCGGGACAGTAAGCAATCAGCCCCAGCATTTT. This sequence encodes CASNPGTVSNQPQHF.